The clone carrying this TCR beta chain showed up just a few times. Its antigen is as yet unknown. The sample belongs to a study of T cell repertoires in cytomegalovirus infection. Study-wide context: The study used recently identified HLA-C-restricted and well-studied HLA-B-restricted CMV epitopes. General study results and limits: The study identified carriers of CMV plus the relevant HLA from cumulative public TCR beta family frequency. There were HLA-C-restricted CMV-specific TCR beta clonotypes dominating the ex vivo response.

In TCRdb, the reads were re-called with MiXCR into one record per CDR3 protein. The sample yields around 710,000 distinct CDR3 sequences, 29% seen once. V gave up 6 bases and J gave up 6 bases, with 13 bases separating them. Germline-derived CDR1 and CDR2 are SEHNR and FQNEAQ (reference sequence). The CDR3 is made up of 13 amino acids. This chain uses TRBV7-9 with TRBJ2-3, with D hard to call. This TCR was sampled from a human donor in good health (CMV status not recorded). Some clones in this sample may be carry-over from other donors' samples. The starting material was cultured CD8+ T cells from PBMCs, obtained from culture after CMV antigen stimulation. The CDR3 DNA reads TGTGCCAGCAGTAGTATAGTTAACGATACGCAGTATTTT. This sequence encodes CASSSIVNDTQYF.